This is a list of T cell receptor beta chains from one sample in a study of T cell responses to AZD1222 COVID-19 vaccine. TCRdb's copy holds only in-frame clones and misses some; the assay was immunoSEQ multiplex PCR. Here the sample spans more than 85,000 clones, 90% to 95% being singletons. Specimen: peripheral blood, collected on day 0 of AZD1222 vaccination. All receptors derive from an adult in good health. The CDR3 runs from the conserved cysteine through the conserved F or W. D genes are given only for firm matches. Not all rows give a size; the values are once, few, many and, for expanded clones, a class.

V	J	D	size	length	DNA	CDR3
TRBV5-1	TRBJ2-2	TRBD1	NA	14	TGCGCCAGCTGGACAGGGGGCAGCACCGGGGAGCTGTTTTTT	CASWTGGSTGELFF
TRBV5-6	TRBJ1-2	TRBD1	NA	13	TGTGCCAGCAGCTTTAGGACAGGGAATGGCTACACCTTC	CASSFRTGNGYTF
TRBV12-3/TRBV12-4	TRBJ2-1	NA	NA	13	TGTGCCAGCAGTTTAAGCGGTAGCGGTGAGCAGTTCTTC	CASSLSGSGEQFF
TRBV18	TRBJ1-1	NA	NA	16	TGTGCCAGCTCACCATCCCAAGGGGTCAGGGCCATTGGAGCTTTCTTT	CASSPSQGVRAIGAFF
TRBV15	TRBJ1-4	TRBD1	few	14	TGTGCCACCAGCCACGGGACAGAGAATGAAAAACTGTTTTTT	CATSHGTENEKLFF
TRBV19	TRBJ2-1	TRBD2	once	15	TGTGCCAGTAGTATCGGGTCTAGCGGGAGAACTGAGCAGTTCTTC	CASSIGSSGRTEQFF
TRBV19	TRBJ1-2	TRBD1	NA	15	TGTGCCAGTAGTATACGGGTGACAGGGGACTACGGCTACACCTTC	CASSIRVTGDYGYTF
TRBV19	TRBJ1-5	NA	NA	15	TGTGCCAGTCGGACCGGGGAGGGACGTAGTCAGCCCCAGCATTTT	CASRTGEGRSQPQHF
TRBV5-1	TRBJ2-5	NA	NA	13	TGCGCCAGCAGCTACGGGCAGGGTGAGACCCAGTACTTC	CASSYGQGETQYF
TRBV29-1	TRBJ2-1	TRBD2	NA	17	TGCAGCGTTGAAGGGACTAGCGGGAGATGGGACGACAATGAGCAGTTCTTC	CSVEGTSGRWDDNEQFF
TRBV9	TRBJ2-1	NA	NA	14	TGTGCCAGCAGCGTAGCGGACAGCAAAAATGAGCAGTTCTTC	CASSVADSKNEQFF
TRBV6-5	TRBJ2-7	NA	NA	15	TGTGCCAGCAGTTACGTCCGGGACACATCCTACGAGCAGTACTTC	CASSYVRDTSYEQYF
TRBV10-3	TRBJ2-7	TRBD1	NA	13	TGTGCCATCAGTGCCGGGACAGGGGACGAGCAGTACTTC	CAISAGTGDEQYF
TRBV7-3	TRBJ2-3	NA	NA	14	TGTGCCAGCAGCTTATCCGGGGGACCAGATACGCAGTATTTT	CASSLSGGPDTQYF
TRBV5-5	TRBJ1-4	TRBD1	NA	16	TGTGCCAGCTCCCGGACAGGACTTGCAACTAATGAAAAACTGTTTTTT	CASSRTGLATNEKLFF
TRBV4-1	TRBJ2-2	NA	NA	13	TGCGCCAGCAGCCAAACAGCTAGTCGGGAGCTGTTTTTT	CASSQTASRELFF
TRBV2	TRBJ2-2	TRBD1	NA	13	TGTGCCAGCTCGTTACAGGGGACCGGGGAGCTGTTTTTT	CASSLQGTGELFF
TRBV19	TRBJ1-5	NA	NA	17	TGTGCCAGTCGGTGGTTCGCGACTGGATATAGCAATCAGCCCCAGCATTTT	CASRWFATGYSNQPQHF
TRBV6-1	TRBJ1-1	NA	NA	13	TGTGCCAGCAGTGAAATTCGACAGAATGAAGCTTTCTTT	CASSEIRQNEAFF
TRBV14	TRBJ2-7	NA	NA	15	TGTGCCAGCAGCCAAGTATTCGGAGCTCCCTACGAGCAGTACTTC	CASSQVFGAPYEQYF
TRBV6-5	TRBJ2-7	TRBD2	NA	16	TGTGCCAGCAGTTCCGCGGGGGGGGCCTTCGGGACCGAGCAGTACTTC	CASSSAGGAFGTEQYF
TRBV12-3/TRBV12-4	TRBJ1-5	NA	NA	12	TGTGCCAGCAGCGAAATTAGCGGGACGAGGCATTTT	CASSEISGTRHF
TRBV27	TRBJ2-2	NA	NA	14	TGTGCCAGCAGTTTGAGAGCGAACACCGGGGAGCTGTTTTTT	CASSLRANTGELFF
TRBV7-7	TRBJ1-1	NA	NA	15	TGTGCTAGCAGCTTATTCACGGGTGGAGGCACTGAAGCTTTCTTT	CASSLFTGGGTEAFF
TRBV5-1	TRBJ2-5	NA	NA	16	TGCGCCAGCAGCGTCCAAGGCGGGGATCGGGTGGAGACCCAGTACTTC	CASSVQGGDRVETQYF
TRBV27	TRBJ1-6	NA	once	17	TGTGCCAGCAGTTTAATATGGGCAAGCTCCTATAATTCACCCCTCCACTTT	CASSLIWASSYNSPLHF
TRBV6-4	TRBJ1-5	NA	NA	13	TGTGCCACCGCCCTGGGGGAGGGCCAGCCCCAGCATTTT	CATALGEGQPQHF
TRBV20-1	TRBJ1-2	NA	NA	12	TGCAGTGCTAGTGGGGGGGACTATGGCTACACCTTC	CSASGGDYGYTF
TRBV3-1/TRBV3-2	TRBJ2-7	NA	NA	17	TGTGCCAGCAGCCTGAGGAGGAGAGCGGGTGGAAGCTACGAGCAGTACTTC	CASSLRRRAGGSYEQYF
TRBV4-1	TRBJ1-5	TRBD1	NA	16	TGCGCCAGCAGCCAAGGCTCGACAGGGGGCAATCAGCCCCAGCATTTT	CASSQGSTGGNQPQHF
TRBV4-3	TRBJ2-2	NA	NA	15	TGCGCCAGCAGCCAAGAAGTCGGACCCACCGGGGAGCTGTTTTTT	CASSQEVGPTGELFF
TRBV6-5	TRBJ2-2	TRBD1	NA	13	TGTGCCAGCAGGGGACAGGCCGCCGGGGAGCTGTTTTTT	CASRGQAAGELFF
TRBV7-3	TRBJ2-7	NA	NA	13	TGTGCCAGCCGTCCCAGTGACTCCTACGAGCAGTACTTC	CASRPSDSYEQYF
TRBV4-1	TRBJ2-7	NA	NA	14	TGCGCCAGCAGCCAAGCCGGGACTCCTCAGCAGCAGTACTTC	CASSQAGTPQQQYF
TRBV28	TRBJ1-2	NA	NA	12	TGTGCCAGCCTCTCCGGGGTGCCTGGCTACACCTTC	CASLSGVPGYTF
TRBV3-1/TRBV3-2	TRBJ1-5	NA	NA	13	TGTGCCAGCAGCCAGGGCTCCCATCAGCCCCAGCATTTT	CASSQGSHQPQHF
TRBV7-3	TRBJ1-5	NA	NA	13	TGTGCCAGCAGCCGGACAATCAATGAGCCCCAGCATTTT	CASSRTINEPQHF
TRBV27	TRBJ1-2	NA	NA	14	TGTGCCAGCAAGCGATCCGGGGGCGCTTATGGCTACACCTTC	CASKRSGGAYGYTF
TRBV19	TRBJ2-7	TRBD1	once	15	TGTGCCAGTAGTGCGGACAGGGAGGCCCTCTACGAGCAGTACTTC	CASSADREALYEQYF
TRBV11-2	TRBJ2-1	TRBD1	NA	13	TGTGCCAGCAGCTTACCAGGGGGCAATGAGCAGTTCTTC	CASSLPGGNEQFF
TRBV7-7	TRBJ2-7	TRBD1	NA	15	TGTGCTAGCAGCTTAGCAGGGGGCGGGAACTACGAGCAGTACTTC	CASSLAGGGNYEQYF
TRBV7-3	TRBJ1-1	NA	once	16	TGTGCCAGCAGAGATACACCGGGACACCATAACACTGAAGCTTTCTTT	CASRDTPGHHNTEAFF
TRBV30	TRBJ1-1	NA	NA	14	TGTGCCTGGAGCGGCCAGCTCATGGGGACTGAAGCTTTCTTT	CAWSGQLMGTEAFF
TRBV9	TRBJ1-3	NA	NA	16	TGTGCCAGCAGCGTAGATCCTGGTGCCTCTGGAAACACCATATATTTT	CASSVDPGASGNTIYF
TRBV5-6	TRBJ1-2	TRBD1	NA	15	TGTGCCAGCAGCCGGTGGACAGGAGCTAACTATGGCTACACCTTC	CASSRWTGANYGYTF